A single sample is the source of the 15 T cell receptor beta chains below, sequenced in a study of blood T cell repertoires in COVID-19. The data were produced by immunoSEQ multiplex PCR, yet TCRdb's version contains in-frame clones alone and is incomplete. This sample has about 120,000 clones, with about 80% found just once. Sequenced material: peripheral blood. The source of these receptors is a man between 65 and 85 years old with active or convalescent COVID-19.

This clone was counted once. The V call is TRBV30, the J call TRBJ1-2; a possible D gene is TRBD1 (6 bases). The CDR3 is 12 amino acids. Trimming left V 1 base short and J 8 bases short, with 11 bases between. Germline CDR1 and CDR2: GTSNPN and SVGIG (reference sequence). This chain's CDR3 is CAWSANREGYTF. The CDR3 DNA is TGTGCCTGGAGTGCCAACAGGGAGGGCTACACCTTC.

The genes are TRBV4-3 and TRBJ1-2; 8 nucleotides agree with TRBD1. CDR3 length equals 17 residues. Germline loops: CDR1 LGHNA, CDR2 YSLEER. The junction had 6 bases not matched to a gene; V was cut back by 0 bases and J by 0 bases. The CDR3 DNA follows: TGCGCCAGCAGCCAAGACCCCAGGGGGCTGACTAACTATGGCTACACCTTC. It specifies CASSQDPRGLTNYGYTF.

Worth noting for this clone: Other nucleotide sequences in the sample specify the same CDR3. The chain combines TRBV5-1 with TRBJ1-5, with 7 bases aligning to TRBD1. The CDR3 loop spans 15 amino acids. Trimming cost V 0 bases and J 3 bases; bases outside gene matches: 3. Germline lookup yields CDR1 SGHRS and CDR2 YFSETQ. DNA for the CDR3: TGCGCCAGCAGCTTGGGACAGGGCCCCAATCAGCCCCAGCATTTT. Residues: CASSLGQGPNQPQHF.

J is TRBJ1-4 and V is TRBV7-9; no firm D call. Trimming cost V 0 bases and J 4 bases, with 9 bases left between them. CDR1 is SEHNR and CDR2 is FQNEAQ in the germline V gene (reference sequence). CDR3 length: 15 amino acids. CDR3 amino acids: CASSLANSINEKLFF. CDR3 nucleotide sequence: TGTGCCAGCAGCTTAGCAAACAGCATTAATGAAAAACTGTTTTTT.

The genes are TRBV4-3 and TRBJ2-7, with D perhaps TRBD2 (6 bases). There are 17 residues in the CDR3. V was shortened by 0 bases and J by 0 bases, with 15 bases between the two germline ends. The V gene's germline CDR1 is LGHNA and CDR2 YSLEER. CDR3 coding DNA: TGCGCCAGCAGCCAAGATAGGGTGGGACTTAACTCCTACGAGCAGTACTTC. This sequence encodes CASSQDRVGLNSYEQYF.

This clone was counted only a few times. The chain recombines TRBV5-6 with TRBJ1-3, with D possibly TRBD1 on 5 matching bases. The length of the CDR3 is 13 residues. V shed 3 bases and J shed 9 bases, with 13 bases lying between them. The germline gives CDR1 SGHDT, CDR2 YYEEEE. The CDR3 is CASSSFSGGTIYF. In DNA form, the CDR3 reads TGTGCCAGCAGCTCATTTTCGGGGGGCACCATATATTTT.

The chain has TRBV7-2 and TRBJ2-6; no clear D. The germline V and J ends were trimmed by 7 bases and 2 bases, with 6 bases remaining between them. Germline V gene sequence: CDR1 SGHTA, CDR2 FQGNSA. This CDR3 spans 13 amino acids. The CDR3 DNA is TGTGCCAGCACCGTAACTGGGGCCAACGTCCTGACTTTC. This codes for CASTVTGANVLTF.

The chain combines TRBV7-8 with TRBJ2-1, with 13 bases lining up with TRBD2. V shed 5 bases, J shed 2 bases, and the junction held 12 bases outside the gene matches. The CDR3 spans 19 residues. Germline values: CDR1 SGHVS, CDR2 FQNEAQ. CDR3 protein: CASSPRLAGGAGAYNEQFF. The DNA for the CDR3 is TGTGCCAGCAGCCCTCGACTAGCGGGAGGCGCGGGGGCCTACAATGAGCAGTTCTTC.

This clone was detected only a few times. The rearrangement uses TRBV7-2 and TRBJ1-2; 9 bases are a match to TRBD1. The CDR3 is 15 amino acids. Looked up from germline, CDR1 is SGHTA and CDR2 is FQGNSA. V lost 0 bases to trimming and J lost 7 bases; unmatched junction nucleotides: 6. The DNA for the CDR3 is TGTGCCAGCAGCTTAGCATCCGGGACAGGGTCTGGCTACACCTTC. Protein: CASSLASGTGSGYTF.

The rearrangement joins TRBV4-1 to TRBJ1-5, with D uncertain. V lost 0 bases and J 2 bases, leaving 8 bases between the germline ends. The CDR3 sequence is 15 residues long. The V gene's germline CDR1 is MGHRA and CDR2 YSYEKL. CDR3 sequence reads: CASSQEAFGNQPQHF. CDR3 nucleotide sequence: TGCGCCAGCAGCCAAGAAGCTTTTGGCAATCAGCCCCAGCATTTT.

The chain combines TRBV7-2 with TRBJ2-1; D is uncertain. CDR1 SGHTA and CDR2 FQGNSA come from the germline V gene. The CDR3 loop spans 14 amino acids. Trimming stripped 1 base from V and 2 bases from J, with 6 bases between. CDR3 nucleotides: TGTGCCAGCAGCTTAGAAGCCCCCTACAATGAGCAGTTCTTC. It specifies CASSLEAPYNEQFF. The whole variable domain, remainder taken from reference TRBV7-2 and TRBJ2-1, is GAGVSQSPSNKVTEKGKDVELRCDPISGHTALYWYRQSLGQGLEFLIYFQGNSAPDKSGLPSDRFSAERTGGSVSTLTIQRTQQEDSAVYLCASSLEAPYNEQFFGPGTRLTVL.

The chain combines TRBV12-3 or TRBV12-4 with TRBJ2-1; no clear D. CDR3 length: 12 residues. V dropped 5 bases and J dropped 4 bases, with 6 bases sitting between them. The CDR3 coding sequence is TGTGCCAGCAGTGAACAGTACAATGAGCAGTTCTTC. Translating gives CASSEQYNEQFF.

The chain combines TRBV11-3 with TRBJ2-7; 10 bases agree with TRBD2. Germline CDR1 is SGHNT and CDR2 is YENEEA. J gave up 2 bases and V 5 bases, and 6 bases lay outside the gene matches. The CDR3 is 15 amino acids. CDR3 DNA sequence: TGTGCCAGCAGCCCCAGACTAGCGGGTACCTACGAGCAGTACTTC. Encoded protein: CASSPRLAGTYEQYF.

The V call is TRBV29-1, the J call TRBJ2-4, with D maybe TRBD1 (6 bases). Germline CDR1 SQVTM, CDR2 ANQGSEA. The CDR3 sequence is 17 residues long. V gave up 6 bases and J gave up 0 bases, with 21 bases separating them. As DNA, the CDR3 is TGCAGCGTCTCCCACAGGGTCGCTGACCTAGCCAAAAACATTCAGTACTTC. Protein: CSVSHRVADLAKNIQYF.

The J gene is TRBJ1-1, the V gene TRBV3-1 (or the pseudogene TRBV3-2); TRBD1 agrees at 8 bases. From germline, CDR1 is LGHDT and CDR2 YNNKEL (reference sequence). The CDR3 spans 13 residues. The trim removed 4 bases at V and 7 bases at J, leaving 5 bases unmatched. Here the CDR3 reads CASSPQGDGEAFF. As DNA, the CDR3 is TGTGCCAGCAGCCCACAGGGGGACGGTGAAGCTTTCTTT.